This T cell receptor beta chain was identified during a study of blood T cell repertoires in COVID-19. Study context: PBMCs, B-cell-depleted T cells, or T cells were the source of the cDNA or gDNA that made up the material.

Original processing notes: Quantification of nucleated cells was approximated via reference gene primer amplification. Using immunoSEQ multiplex PCR, the repertoire was profiled, and TCRdb retains in-frame clones only, with some absent. V, J and clone size are those of that table, while D and trimming were read from the DNA. The sample holds about 59,000 clones, around 84% seen once. V lost 4 bases and J lost 1; bases outside the gene matches: 2. The CDR3 length is 15 residues. Germline CDR1 reads MNHNS; CDR2 reads SASEGT. This chain joins TRBV6-1 and TRBJ2-3, with 10 positions matching TRBD2. The receptor was derived from a man aged 60-69 years with acute or convalescent COVID-19. Input material: peripheral blood. In DNA form, the CDR3 reads TGTGCCAGCAGTGGAGCGGGGGGGGGCACAGATACGCAGTATTTT. Its protein product is CASSGAGGGTDTQYF.